This T cell receptor beta chain is from a study of blood T cell repertoires in COVID-19. The repertoire was sequenced with immunoSEQ multiplex PCR; TCRdb's copy has only in-frame clones and lacks some. This sample yields 150,000 to 200,000 clones, of which 89% are seen a single time; roughly 8.8% belongs to the top ten. The CDR3 runs to 15 residues. Germline CDR1 is LGHDT and CDR2 is YNNKEL (reference sequence). Trimming shortened V by 3 bases and J by 2 bases, and 8 bases separated the two germline ends. This TCR was sampled from a woman under 30 who had recovered from COVID-19. Specimen: PBMCs or T cells enriched from blood (not recorded which). The chain carries TRBV3-1 (or the pseudogene TRBV3-2) and TRBJ1-6; tentative D call: TRBD1 (5 bases). CDR3 coding DNA: TGTGCCAGCAGCCAGGGAGGGGCCTATAATTCACCCCTCCACTTT. Protein product: CASSQGGAYNSPLHF.